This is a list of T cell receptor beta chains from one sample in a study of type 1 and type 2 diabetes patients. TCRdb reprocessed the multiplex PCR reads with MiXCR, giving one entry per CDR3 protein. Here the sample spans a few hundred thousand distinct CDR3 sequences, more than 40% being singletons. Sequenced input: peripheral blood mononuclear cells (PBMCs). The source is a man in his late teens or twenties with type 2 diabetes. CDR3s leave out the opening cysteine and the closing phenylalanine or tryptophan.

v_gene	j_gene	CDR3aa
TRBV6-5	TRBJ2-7	ASSYSAGLLYEQY
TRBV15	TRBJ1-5	ATSRGQGDQPQH
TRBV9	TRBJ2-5	ASSVAEQETQY
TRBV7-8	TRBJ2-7	ASSLDAGGTYEQY
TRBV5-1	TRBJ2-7	ASSSDLQGAGRISEQY
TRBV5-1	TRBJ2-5	ASSVNAIGQQETQY
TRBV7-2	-	ASSYLGRSGNEQF
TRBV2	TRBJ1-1	ASTGLFGDTEAF
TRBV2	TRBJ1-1	ASSAAWNTEAF
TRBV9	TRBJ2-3	ASSVVETGFDTQY
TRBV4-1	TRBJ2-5	ASSQVRGETQETQY
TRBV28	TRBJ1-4	ASSLRTANEKLF
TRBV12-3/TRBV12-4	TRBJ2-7	ASSLSQGGDEQY
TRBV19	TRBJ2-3	ASKRWGNTDTQY
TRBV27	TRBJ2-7	ASSFAERDYEQY
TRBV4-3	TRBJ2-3	ASSQGPLAGGTDTQY
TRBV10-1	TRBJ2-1	ASSGSPGQGLHEQF
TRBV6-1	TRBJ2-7	ASTTWDIAYEQY
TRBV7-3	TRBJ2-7	ASSYPFPDLSYEQY
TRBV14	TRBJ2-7	ASSQGPPGHSNEQY
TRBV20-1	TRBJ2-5	SAGLAGGIQETQY
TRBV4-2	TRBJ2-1	ASSQGATGWVNEQF
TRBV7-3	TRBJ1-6	ASSLSSYNSPFH
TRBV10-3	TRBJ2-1	AIKGPDTGGGGRSSNEQF
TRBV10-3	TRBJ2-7	AISEYRTTSGSGEQY
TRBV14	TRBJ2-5	ASSESQYQETQY
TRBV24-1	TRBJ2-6	ATSETRTISGANVLT
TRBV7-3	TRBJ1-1	ASGPWATNTEAF
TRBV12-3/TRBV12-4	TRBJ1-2	ASSLTNYGYT
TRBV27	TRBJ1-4	ASSLGWGGTNEKLF
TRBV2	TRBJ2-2	ARKTSGGQNTGELF
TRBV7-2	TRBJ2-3	ASSSGPSGGHTDTQY
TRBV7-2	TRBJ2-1	ASSLMSLAGPF
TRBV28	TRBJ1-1	ATHRGRMNTEAF
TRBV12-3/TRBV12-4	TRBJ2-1	ASSFSDEQF
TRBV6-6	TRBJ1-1	ASSYKGELNTEAF
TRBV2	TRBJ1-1	ASSVQGGDTEAF
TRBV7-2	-	ASSLAAGEWGETQY
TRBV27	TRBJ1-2	ASSLSRGDYGYT
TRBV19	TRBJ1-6	ASSMGQVVSPLH
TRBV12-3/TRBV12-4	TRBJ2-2	ASSLTANTGELF
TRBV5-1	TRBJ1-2	ASSPRDPYGYT
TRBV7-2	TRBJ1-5	ASSQGRTGGVFQPQH
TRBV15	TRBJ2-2	ATSRRTQTGELF
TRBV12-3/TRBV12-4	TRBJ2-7	ASSGGGTGTGVVEQY
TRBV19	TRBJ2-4	ATRLTENIQY
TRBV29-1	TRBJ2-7	SVRFGVRPGQY
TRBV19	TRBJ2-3	ASSIDTDTQY
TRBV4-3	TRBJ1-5	ASSQAGLNQPQH
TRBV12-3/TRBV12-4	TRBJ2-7	ASTPWTSGGSTQY
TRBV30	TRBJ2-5	AWLPGLAKETQY
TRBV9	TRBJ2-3	ASSVGVAGTDTQY
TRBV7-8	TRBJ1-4	ASSLGQSEKLF
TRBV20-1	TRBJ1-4	SASRGQSEKLF
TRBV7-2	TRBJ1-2	ASSPRVRDGYT
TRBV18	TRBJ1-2	ASSPVDEANYGYT